What follows are 14 T cell receptor beta chains derived from one specimen sequenced in a study of Graves' ophthalmopathy and Graves' hyperthyroidism. For repertoire sequencing, the TCR beta CDR3 regions were amplified from RNA transcripts. HTBI-primed first-round RT-PCR preceded second-round multiplex PCR. TCRdb re-called the multiplex PCR reads through MiXCR, storing one row per CDR3 protein. The sample shows around 1,000,000 distinct CDR3 sequences, about 35% of them seen only once. Specimen: peripheral blood or thyroid tissue (not recorded which). Receptor source: an adult man with Graves' hyperthyroidism.

The chain is built from TRBV10-1 and TRBJ1-1; no firm D call. The V and J ends lost 6 bases and 1 base respectively, with 12 bases between them. CDR1 WNHNN and CDR2 SYGVQD come from the germline V gene (reference sequence). The CDR3 extends over 14 amino acids. In DNA, the CDR3 is TGCGCCAGCAGAGGAAGACACCAGAACACTGAAGCTTTCTTT. This sequence encodes CASRGRHQNTEAFF.

This chain joins TRBV7-9 and TRBJ2-4, with unresolved D. Germline V CDR1 and CDR2: SEHNR, FQNEAQ (reference sequence). This CDR3 region has 15 residues. V lost 5 bases, J lost 0 bases, and 11 bases lay in between. The DNA of the CDR3 is TGTGCCAGCAGCCCAAGTGCCCTAGCCAAAAACATTCAGTACTTC. Its translation: CASSPSALAKNIQYF.

The sample holds many counts of this clonotype. This rearrangement joins TRBV27 to TRBJ1-6; D gene ambiguous. CDR1 MNHEY and CDR2 SMNVEV come from the germline V gene (reference sequence). The CDR3 consists of 14 residues. V lost 3 bases and J lost 7, with 10 bases in between. The CDR3 coding sequence is TGTGCCAGCAGTTTGGTAGGGCGCAATTCACCCCTCCACTTT. Amino acid sequence: CASSLVGRNSPLHF.

The rearrangement links TRBV5-1 to TRBJ1-3; no definite D call. Germline V gene lookup returns CDR1 SGHRS and CDR2 YFSETQ. With 4 bases removed from V and 3 bases from J, the gap between germline ends came to 14 bases. The CDR3 totals 15 residues. The CDR3 here is CASSLEAIGGNTIYF. In DNA, the CDR3 is TGCGCCAGCAGCCTTGAGGCCATCGGTGGAAACACCATATATTTT. Filled out from reference TRBV5-1 and TRBJ1-3, the complete variable domain reads KAGVTQTPRYLIKTRGQQVTLSCSPISGHRSVSWYQQTPGQGLQFLFEYFSETQRNKGNFPGRFSGRQFSNSRSEMNVSTLELGDSALYLCASSLEAIGGNTIYFGEGSWLTVV.

In its sample, this clonotype was seen once. This chain uses TRBV5-5 with TRBJ2-3; D is unresolved. V gave up 0 bases and J gave up 5 bases, with 10 bases separating them. Germline V gene data show CDR1 as SGHKS and CDR2 as YYEKEE (reference sequence). The CDR3 is made up of 14 amino acids. The CDR3 here is CASSLEAPGDTQYF. The CDR3 DNA sequence: TGTGCCAGCAGCTTGGAAGCTCCAGGAGATACGCAGTATTTT.

This rearrangement joins TRBV25-1 to TRBJ2-1; D tentatively reads TRBD1 or TRBD2 (5 bases each). CDR3 length equals 14 residues. V shed 2 bases and J shed 8 bases, with 13 bases lying between them. Germline-derived CDR1 and CDR2 are MGHDK and SYGVNS. The CDR3 reads CASSENSGLDEQFF. The CDR3 DNA reads as TGTGCCAGCAGTGAAAATTCGGGGCTCGATGAGCAGTTCTTC.

The chain carries TRBV6-2 or TRBV6-3 and TRBJ2-7; D gene uncertain. This CDR3 region has 14 residues. Germline lookup yields CDR1 MNHEY and CDR2 SVGEGT. The V end was cut by 2 bases, the J end by 7 bases, with 15 bases between. The CDR3 nucleotides read TGTGCCAGCAGTTACCAGTACACTTCTCGGGAGCAGTACTTC. This encodes CASSYQYTSREQYF.

The chain employs TRBV7-8 and TRBJ1-1; 7 nucleotides match TRBD1. V dropped 4 bases and J dropped 0; count of bases not matched to a gene: 5. The CDR3 extends over 15 amino acids. Germline CDR1 reads SGHVS; CDR2 reads FQNEAQ. CDR3: CASSSRDSLNTEAFF. The CDR3 nucleotides read TGTGCCAGCAGCTCAAGGGACAGTCTGAACACTGAAGCTTTCTTT.

This clonotype has ten or more counts. The chain couples TRBV7-2 to TRBJ1-5; D remains ambiguous. Germline V CDR1 and CDR2: SGHTA, FQGNSA. CDR3 length: 13 amino acids. Trimming removed 5 bases at V and 9 bases at J, with 14 bases between. This CDR3 is CASSKGRDSPQHF. DNA of the CDR3: TGTGCCAGCAGCAAAGGACGGGATTCGCCCCAGCATTTT.

For this clonotype: The CDR3 ends on some other residue instead of the conserved phenylalanine or tryptophan, so this is likely a read error. The limits of the CDR3 on the DNA are not certain, so only TCRdb's listed CDR3 is given. The chain links TRBV2 to TRBJ2-6. Germline CDR1 reads SNHLY; CDR2 reads FYNNEI. Ends included, the CDR3 has 9 residues. CDR3 sequence reads: CASSEDLSI.

This clonotype has a count of ten or more. Here the CDR3 reads CASSISGRTEAFF. The CDR3 DNA sequence: TGTGCCAGTAGTATATCAGGGAGGACTGAAGCTTTCTTT. The chain recombines TRBV19 with TRBJ1-1, with D possibly TRBD1 on 5 matching bases. Germline CDR1 and CDR2: LNHDA and SQIVND (reference sequence). CDR3 size: 13 residues. V shed 2 bases and J shed 5 bases, with 9 bases lying between them.

Of note for this clonotype: Germline is not matched at one junction end, which may reflect a read error. The genes are TRBV15 and TRBJ2-7; tentatively, D is TRBD2 (6 bases). Germline CDR1 is LNHNV and CDR2 is YYDKDF (reference sequence). This CDR3 is built from 17 residues. The CDR3, as DNA: TGTGCCACCAGCAGAGAAGTTGGCGGGATAAACACCGGGGAGCTGTACTTC. Translating it yields CATSREVGGINTGELYF.

The DNA of the CDR3 is TGTGCCAGCAAGGATGGACCGGGACAGTACCACGAGCAGTACTTC. Amino acid sequence: CASKDGPGQYHEQYF. This chain joins TRBV6-5 and TRBJ2-7, with 7 bases lining up with TRBD1. The germline V gene has CDR1 MNHEY and CDR2 SVGAGI. This CDR3 is 15 amino acids long. J gave up 5 bases and V 7 bases, and 14 bases lay outside the gene matches.

The chain joins TRBV9 to TRBJ2-3, with 7 bases lining up with TRBD1. CDR1 is SGDLS and CDR2 is YYNGEE in the germline V gene. This CDR3 contains 18 residues. V trimming: 0 bases; J trimming: 2 bases; junction bases outside the gene matches: 12. In DNA, the CDR3 is TGTGCCAGCAGCGTAGATGGGACCGGGACAGCTATCACAGATACGCAGTATTTT. This translates into CASSVDGTGTAITDTQYF.